This TCR beta chain was sequenced in a study of control samples from healthy donors and cancer patients. Profiled with immunoSEQ multiplex PCR; TCRdb holds only in-frame clones, not every one. The sample lists about 130,000 clones; about 95% were seen once. Sequencing input: blood. The receptor was derived from a man aged 30 to 39 in good health.

CDR3 loop: CASSSQLAGLETQYF. DNA for the CDR3: TGTGCCAGCAGCTCCCAACTAGCGGGGTTGGAGACCCAGTACTTC. The gene calls are TRBV5-4 and TRBJ2-5, with 10 bases fitting TRBD2. The germline V gene has CDR1 SGHNT and CDR2 YYREEE (reference sequence). J lost 5 bases, V lost 3 bases, and 7 bases had no gene match. The CDR3 runs to 15 residues. Filled out from reference TRBV5-4 and TRBJ2-5, the complete variable domain reads ETGVTQSPTHLIKTRGQQVTLRCSSQSGHNTVSWYQQALGQGPQFIFQYYREEENGRGNFPPRFSGLQFPNYSSELNVNALELDDSALYLCASSSQLAGLETQYFGPGTRLLVL.